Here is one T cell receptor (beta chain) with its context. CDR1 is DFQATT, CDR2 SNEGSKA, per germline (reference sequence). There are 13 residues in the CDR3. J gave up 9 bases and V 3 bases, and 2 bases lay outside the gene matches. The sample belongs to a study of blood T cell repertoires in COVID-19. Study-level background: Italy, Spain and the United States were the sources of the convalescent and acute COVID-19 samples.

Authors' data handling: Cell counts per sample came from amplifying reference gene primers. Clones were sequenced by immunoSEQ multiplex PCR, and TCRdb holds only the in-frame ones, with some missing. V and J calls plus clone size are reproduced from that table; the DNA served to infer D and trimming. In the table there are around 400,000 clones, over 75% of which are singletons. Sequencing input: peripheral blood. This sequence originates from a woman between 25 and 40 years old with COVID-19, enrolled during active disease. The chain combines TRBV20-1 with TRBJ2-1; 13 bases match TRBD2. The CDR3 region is CSASGLAGVEQFF. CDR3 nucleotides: TGCAGTGCTAGTGGACTAGCGGGAGTTGAGCAGTTCTTC.